This TCR beta chain was profiled in a study of T cell responses to AZD1222 COVID-19 vaccine. Study results and caveats: A mostly white British donor set with more females was recruited, and clonal diversity was possibly underestimated.

Data came from immunoSEQ multiplex PCR; TCRdb stores just in-frame clones and leaves some out. Here the sample spans approximately 130,000 clones, approximately 82% being singletons. About this clone itself: Its specificity is not known.

Trimming stripped 11 bases from V and 5 bases from J, with 18 bases between. CDR1 and CDR2 from the germline V gene are MNHEY and SVGAGI. This CDR3 spans 14 amino acids. The sequenced sample was peripheral blood, obtained 28 days after the second AZD1222 dose. V and J are TRBV6-5 and TRBJ2-2; D might be TRBD2 (5 bases). This receptor was identified in an adult who received the AZD1222 COVID-19 vaccine. CDR3 amino acids: CADSRESSTGELFF. DNA for the CDR3: TGTGCCGATTCGAGGGAAAGTTCGACCGGGGAGCTGTTTTTT.